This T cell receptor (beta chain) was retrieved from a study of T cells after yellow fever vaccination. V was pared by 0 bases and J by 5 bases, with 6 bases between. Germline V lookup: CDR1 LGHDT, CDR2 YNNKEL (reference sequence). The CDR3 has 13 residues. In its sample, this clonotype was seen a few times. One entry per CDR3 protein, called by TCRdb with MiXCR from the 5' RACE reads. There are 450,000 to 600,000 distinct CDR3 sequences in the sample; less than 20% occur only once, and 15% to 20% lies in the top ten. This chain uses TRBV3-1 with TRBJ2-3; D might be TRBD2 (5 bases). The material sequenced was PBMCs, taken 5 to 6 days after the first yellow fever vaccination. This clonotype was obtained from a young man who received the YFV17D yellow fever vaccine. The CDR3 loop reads CASSQEGGDTQYF. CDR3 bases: TGTGCCAGCAGCCAAGAAGGAGGAGATACGCAGTATTTT.